This T cell receptor (beta chain) was retrieved from a study of OX40 agonist ivuxolimab in advanced cancers. Study summary: The dose-escalation group included hepatocellular carcinoma, melanoma, renal cell carcinoma and head and neck cancer.

Study results and limitations: Among T cells, CD8+ cells averaged more expanded clones than CD4+ cells. Within 6 weeks, CD4+ and CD8+ blood T cells expanded clonally at 0.1 to 3.0 mg/kg.

With V trimmed by 5 bases and J by 2 bases, 6 bases remained unmatched. Germline V gene data show CDR1 as SGHTA and CDR2 as FQGNSA. This CDR3 contains 14 residues. Cycle 7 day 1, cycle 4 day 1, and baseline were the timepoints at which blood was sampled. In regard to this clone: Its antigen is unknown.

Assay used: immunoSEQ multiplex PCR; TCRdb lists only in-frame clones, some missing. The table records some 71,000 clones, around 86% of them present only once. The sequence was collected from an adult with an advanced solid tumor such as melanoma, head and neck, liver or kidney cancer. The chain combines TRBV7-2 with TRBJ2-7, with 7 bases that match TRBD1. Sequences were derived from CD4+ or CD8+ T cells sorted from blood, sampled in a trial of the OX40 agonist ivuxolimab. The CDR3 loop is CASSRQQGTYEQYF. The CDR3 nucleotides read TGTGCCAGCAGCCGACAACAGGGGACCTACGAGCAGTACTTC.